This T cell receptor beta chain was identified in a study of blood T cell repertoires in COVID-19. This CDR3 has 15 amino acids. V was pared by 1 base and J by 6 bases, with 16 bases between. Germline-derived CDR1 and CDR2 are LGHDT and YNNKEL (reference sequence). As handled by the study authors: Nucleated cell number was recorded as an estimate derived from reference gene primer amplification. TCRdb's table, derived via immunoSEQ multiplex PCR, lists solely in-frame clones and lacks some. V and J calls and clone size follow that table, whereas D and trimming were derived from the DNA. The sample lists roughly 240,000 clones, approximately 85% seen once, with less than 6.5% in the top ten. Patients in Seattle were enrolled during active infection, then followed longitudinally.

Sequenced: peripheral blood. V is TRBV3-1 (or the pseudogene TRBV3-2) and J is TRBJ2-7; D may be TRBD2 (5 bases). This receptor was identified in a man aged 50 to 60 with COVID-19, enrolled during active disease. The chain's CDR3 is CASSQAPGYPREQYF. CDR3 nucleotide sequence: TGTGCCAGCAGCCAAGCTCCGGGATATCCTCGCGAGCAGTACTTC.